This paragraph covers one TCR beta chain sequence. The target antigen is unknown. This sample is drawn from a study of shared clonotypes between healthy human individuals. Clones were sequenced by immunoSEQ multiplex PCR, and TCRdb holds only the in-frame ones, with some missing. The sample records 660,000 or so clones, roughly 96% being singletons. Naive CD8 cells lacked CD45RO and underwent positive selection for CCR7, leaving out terminally differentiated effector memory CD45RA+ cells. Every donor, a Caucasian adult, lived in Nashville, Tennessee. General observations from the study: For naive CD4 cells, approximately 5% of clonotypes were shared across a few donors. The study drew on few donors, limiting represented genetic and exposure-history diversity. On the whole, naive subsets had larger estimated richness than memory subsets had.

The CDR3 runs to 15 residues. Trimming removed 6 bases from V and 1 base from J; junction bases left unmatched: 3. CDR1 MNHEY and CDR2 SMNVEV come from the germline V gene (reference sequence). This TCR was recovered from a woman younger than 45 in good health. The genes are TRBV27 and TRBJ2-1; 10 bases line up with TRBD2. What was sequenced was naive CD8+ T cells sorted from blood. In nucleotides, the CDR3 is TGTGCCAGCAGCCCAGCGGGAGGGTCCTACAATGAGCAGTTCTTC. Amino acids: CASSPAGGSYNEQFF.